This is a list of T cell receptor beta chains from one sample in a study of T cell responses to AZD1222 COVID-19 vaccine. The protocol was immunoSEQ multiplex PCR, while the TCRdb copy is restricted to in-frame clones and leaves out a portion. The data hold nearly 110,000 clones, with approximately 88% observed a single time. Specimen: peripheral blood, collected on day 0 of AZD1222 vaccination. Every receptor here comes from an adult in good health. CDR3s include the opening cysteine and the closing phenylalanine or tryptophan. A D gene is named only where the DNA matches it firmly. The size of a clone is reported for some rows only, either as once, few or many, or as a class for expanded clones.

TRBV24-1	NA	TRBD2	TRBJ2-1	TGTGCCACCAGTGATCCGGGGGGGGCAAGTGTTGGCAATGAGCAGTTCTTC	CATSDPGGASVGNEQFF
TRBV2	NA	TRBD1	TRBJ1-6	TGTGCCAGCACTCGACAGGGTGGTTTATTTCCCCTCCACTTT	CASTRQGGLFPLHF
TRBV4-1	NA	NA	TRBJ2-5	TGCGCCAGCAGCCAACTCGGCGGATTTGAAGAGACCCAGTACTTC	CASSQLGGFEETQYF
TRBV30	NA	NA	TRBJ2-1	TGTGCCTGGAGTCCTAAAACCGCCCAGTTCTTC	CAWSPKTAQFF
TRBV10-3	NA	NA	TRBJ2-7	TGTGCCATCAGCCCGTCAGGAAGCTACGAGCAGTACTTC	CAISPSGSYEQYF
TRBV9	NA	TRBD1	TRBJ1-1	TGTGCCAGCAGCCTACAGGGGGGCAACACTGAAGCTTTCTTT	CASSLQGGNTEAFF
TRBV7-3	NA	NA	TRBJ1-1	TGTGCCAGCAGTTCCAGGGTTAAGACTGAAGCTTTCTTT	CASSSRVKTEAFF
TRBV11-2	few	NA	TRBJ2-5	TGTGCCAGCAGCTTAGGCCGGCGAACAGAGACCCAGTACTTC	CASSLGRRTETQYF
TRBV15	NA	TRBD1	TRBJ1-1	TGTGCCACCAGAGGAACAGGGGGCAAGGCGACTGAAGCTTTCTTT	CATRGTGGKATEAFF
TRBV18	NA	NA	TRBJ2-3	TGTGCCAGCTCACCAAGGTCGGCTGCTGGTAGCACAGATACGCAGTATTTT	CASSPRSAAGSTDTQYF
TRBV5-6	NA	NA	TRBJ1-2	TGTGCCAGCTCATTAAACTATGGCTACACCTTC	CASSLNYGYTF
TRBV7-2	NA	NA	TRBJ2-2	TGTGCCAGCAGCCCAGGACAGAGCACCGGGGAGCTGTTTTTT	CASSPGQSTGELFF
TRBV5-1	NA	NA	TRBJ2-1	TGCGCCAGCAGCCCCTCCTTGGCAGGAGAGCAGTTCTTC	CASSPSLAGEQFF